Each of the 20 T cell receptor beta chains below was sequenced from the same sample in a study of blood T cell repertoires in COVID-19. Repertoires were generated with immunoSEQ multiplex PCR, while TCRdb's copy carries only in-frame clones and drops some. The sample shows around 240,000 clones, around 86% of them seen only once. Sequencing was done on a sample of peripheral blood. These receptors were obtained from a woman aged 25 to 39 who had recovered from COVID-19.

This clone is a singleton in its sample. The chain recombines TRBV2 with TRBJ2-3, with D possibly TRBD2 on 5 matching bases. Trimming took off 0 bases at V and 6 bases at J, with 16 bases between the two ends. The CDR3 length is 16 residues. Germline values: CDR1 SNHLY, CDR2 FYNNEI. The CDR3 here is CASSEAKIVLADTQYF. The DNA of the CDR3 is TGTGCCAGCAGTGAAGCAAAGATAGTCTTAGCGGATACGCAGTATTTT. The whole variable domain, remainder taken from reference TRBV2 and TRBJ2-3, is EPEVTQTPSHQVTQMGQEVILRCVPISNHLYFYWYRQILGQKVEFLVSFYNNEISEKSEIFDDQFSVERPDGSNFTLKIRSTKLEDSAMYFCASSEAKIVLADTQYFGPGTRLTVL.

The chain has TRBV9 and TRBJ2-1; D may be TRBD2 (5 bases). CDR3 size: 13 residues. Trimming cost V 0 bases and J 10 bases, with 11 bases left between them. The germline gives CDR1 SGDLS, CDR2 YYNGEE. CDR3 in DNA: TGTGCCAGCAGCGTAGCCGAGGGAAACGAGCAGTTCTTC. This translates into CASSVAEGNEQFF.

The CDR3 sequence is CASSPGTGTEKLFF. CDR3 sequence (DNA): TGTGCCAGCAGCCCCGGGACAGGGACCGAAAAACTGTTTTTT. V is TRBV7-9 and J is TRBJ1-4; 9 nucleotides agree with TRBD1. After removal of 5 bases from V and 8 bases from J, the junction contained 6 bases not matched to a gene. The CDR3 is made up of 14 amino acids. Germline values: CDR1 SEHNR, CDR2 FQNEAQ (reference sequence).

The chain carries TRBV9 and TRBJ2-7; D is perhaps TRBD1 (6 bases). Germline-derived CDR1 and CDR2 are SGDLS and YYNGEE. This CDR3 comprises 15 residues. Trimming stripped 0 bases from V and 5 bases from J, with 15 bases between. In nucleotides, the CDR3 is TGTGCCAGCAGCGTAGCCAGGGGCGCCTTTAACGAGCAGTACTTC. It yields the protein CASSVARGAFNEQYF.

The CDR3 nucleotides are TGCAGCGTCGCAACTAGCGGGCCGAACACCGGGGAGCTGTTTTTT. Translated: CSVATSGPNTGELFF. The chain couples TRBV29-1 to TRBJ2-2; 9 bases match TRBD2. The CDR3 length is 15 residues. V lost 6 bases and J lost 0; bases outside the gene matches: 5. CDR1 and CDR2 (germline): SQVTM, ANQGSEA.

The rearrangement uses TRBV21-1 and TRBJ2-3; the D segment call TRBD2 is taken from the table without a DNA check. TRBV21-1 is designated a pseudogene. The CDR3 loop spans 18 amino acids. The CDR3 nucleotides are TGTGCCAGCAGCTTCTATATACTCCCGACGGGAAACACAGATACGCAGTATTTT. It specifies CASSFYILPTGNTDTQYF.

This clone was seen only once. CDR3 in amino acids: CASSLTGFSNYGYTF. Written as DNA, the CDR3 is TGTGCCAGCAGCTTGACAGGGTTTTCTAACTATGGCTACACCTTC. This chain links TRBV5-6 with TRBJ1-2, with D perhaps matching TRBD1 (6 bases). CDR1 is SGHDT, CDR2 YYEEEE, per germline. The V gene lost 1 base and the J gene lost 0 bases, with 10 bases spanning the gap. The CDR3 spans 15 residues.

In this sample, this clone turned up once. The chain couples TRBV2 to TRBJ2-3; D gene ambiguous. Trimming took off 4 bases at V and 5 bases at J, with 13 bases between the two ends. CDR3 size: 14 residues. Germline CDR1 SNHLY, CDR2 FYNNEI. In DNA, the CDR3 is TGTGCCAGCAGTGTACATGTTAACGTAGATACGCAGTATTTT. Translated: CASSVHVNVDTQYF.

The V and J genes are TRBV3-1 (or the pseudogene TRBV3-2) and TRBJ2-1, with TRBD2 matching over 12 bases. CDR1 is LGHDT and CDR2 is YNNKEL in the germline V gene (reference sequence). This CDR3 has 16 residues. V lost 4 bases to trimming and J lost 9 bases; unmatched junction nucleotides: 10. The CDR3 DNA is TGTGCCAGCAGCCGGTCTAGCGGGGGGGGAAAAGGTGAGCAGTTCTTC. This gives the protein CASSRSSGGGKGEQFF.

The V gene is TRBV7-6, the J gene TRBJ2-3; maybe TRBD1 (5 bases). The CDR3 runs to 18 residues. Germline CDR1 is SGHVS and CDR2 is FNYEAQ. V lost 5 bases and J lost 0, with 21 bases in between. The chain's CDR3 is CASSPPNTGPQSTDTQYF. The CDR3 DNA sequence: TGTGCCAGCAGCCCCCCCAATACAGGACCCCAAAGCACAGATACGCAGTATTTT.

The chain links TRBV7-9 to TRBJ1-1; no definite D call. The germline V gene encodes CDR1 SEHNR and CDR2 FQNEAQ (reference sequence). The length of the CDR3 is 14 residues. The ends were cut back, 4 bases at V and 8 bases at J, with 17 bases in the middle. For the CDR3, the DNA is TGTGCCAGCAGCTCAACACACAGCGGACGAGAAGCTTTCTTT. As protein: CASSSTHSGREAFF.

The gene calls are TRBV2 and TRBJ1-5; D is perhaps TRBD1 (5 bases). Trimming left V 4 bases short and J 3 bases short, with 13 bases between. Germline lookup yields CDR1 SNHLY and CDR2 FYNNEI. The CDR3 length is 15 residues. CDR3 residues: CASSGEARANQPQHF. The DNA for the CDR3 is TGTGCCAGCAGTGGGGAAGCCAGGGCCAATCAGCCCCAGCATTTT.

The chain couples TRBV6-6 to TRBJ2-3; perhaps TRBD1 as D (5 bases). The germline V and J ends were trimmed by 6 bases and 3 bases, with 16 bases remaining between them. CDR1 MNHNY and CDR2 SVGAGI come from the germline V gene (reference sequence). There are 15 residues in the CDR3. CDR3 amino acids: CASSQAGHNTDTQYF. CDR3 bases: TGTGCCAGCAGCCAGGCAGGGCACAATACAGATACGCAGTATTTT.

The rearrangement joins TRBV11-2 to TRBJ2-7; D is perhaps TRBD1 (6 bases). Deletions cut 4 bases from V and 2 bases from J, with 9 bases between. CDR1 and CDR2 (germline): SGHAT, FQNNGV. CDR3 length: 13 residues. CDR3 loop: CASSYREPYEQYF. As DNA, the CDR3 is TGTGCCAGCAGCTACAGGGAACCCTACGAGCAGTACTTC. Filled out from reference TRBV11-2 and TRBJ2-7, the complete variable domain reads EAGVAQSPRYKIIEKRQSVAFWCNPISGHATLYWYQQILGQGPKLLIQFQNNGVVDDSQLPKDRFSAERLKGVDSTLKIQPAKLEDSAVYLCASSYREPYEQYFGPGTRLTVT.

Here the CDR3 reads CASSTDRVTGELFF. The CDR3 nucleotides are TGTGCCAGTAGTACAGACAGGGTCACCGGGGAGCTGTTTTTT. The chain carries TRBV19 and TRBJ2-2; 7 bases match TRBD1. There are 14 residues in the CDR3. Trimming at V came to 4 bases and at J to 4 bases, leaving 3 bases not matched to a gene. Germline lookup yields CDR1 LNHDA and CDR2 SQIVND (reference sequence).

This chain connects TRBV6-5 to TRBJ2-7; D possibly corresponds to TRBD2 (6 bases). V dropped 4 bases and J dropped 2 bases, with 15 bases sitting between them. CDR3 length: 15 residues. CDR1 MNHEY and CDR2 SVGAGI come from the germline V gene. This CDR3 is CASSSHGTETYEQYF. The CDR3 DNA sequence: TGTGCCAGCAGTTCCCACGGGACTGAGACCTACGAGCAGTACTTC.

The chain is built from TRBV6-5 and TRBJ1-2; D perhaps matches TRBD1 (5 bases). The CDR3 spans 15 residues. V shed 0 bases and J shed 4 bases, with 12 bases lying between them. Germline CDR1 MNHEY, CDR2 SVGAGI. The CDR3 DNA reads TGTGCCAGCAGTTACTCCCCGACAGAAGTCTATGGCTACACCTTC. It translates to CASSYSPTEVYGYTF.

This clone was seen a single time. V is TRBV19 and J is TRBJ2-2, with unresolved D. V lost 4 bases and J 5 bases, leaving 11 bases between the germline ends. CDR3 length: 14 amino acids. Germline CDR1 reads LNHDA; CDR2 reads SQIVND (reference sequence). CDR3 protein: CASSNSWSTGELFF. Written as DNA, the CDR3 is TGTGCCAGTAGTAACTCCTGGAGTACCGGGGAGCTGTTTTTT.

The rearrangement links TRBV6-6 to TRBJ1-1; D gene ambiguous. Germline V lookup: CDR1 MNHNY, CDR2 SVGAGI (reference sequence). V lost 5 bases to trimming and J lost 1 base, with 11 bases between them. The CDR3 loop spans 14 amino acids. The CDR3 bases are TGTGCCAGCAGTCATACCTTCGGGAACACTGAAGCTTTCTTT. Its protein is CASSHTFGNTEAFF.

The chain is built from TRBV19 and TRBJ2-7; a possible D gene is TRBD2 (6 bases). Germline CDR1 is LNHDA and CDR2 is SQIVND (reference sequence). The CDR3 sequence is 15 residues long. V shed 3 bases and J shed 1 base, with 13 bases lying between them. For the CDR3, the DNA is TGTGCCAGTAGTATTTACGGGGGACCTTCCTACGAGCAGTACTTC. Protein product: CASSIYGGPSYEQYF.